Sequencing of this TCR beta chain was carried out in a study of molecular identifiers for immune sequencing clone quantification. TCRdb reprocessed the PCR reads with MiXCR, giving one entry per CDR3 protein. The sample shows under 600,000 distinct CDR3 sequences, approximately 25% of them seen only once. Sequencing input: naive CD8+ T cells from blood, with Jurkat cell RNA spiked in. Subset noted: FACS-sorted CD8+CD4-CCR7+CD45RA+ naive T cells. The receptor's source is a human donor in good health. Some libraries in this study had Jurkat cell RNA spiked in.

The CDR3 loop is CASSGDRGRRAYEQYF. The CDR3 nucleotides are TGTGCCAGCAGTGGGGACAGGGGGCGCCGGGCCTACGAGCAGTACTTC. The chain has TRBV28 and TRBJ2-7; 12 bases line up with TRBD1. The CDR3 has 16 residues. Germline CDR1 reads MDHEN; CDR2 reads SYDVKM. J gave up 2 bases and V 5 bases, and 7 bases lay outside the gene matches.